The subject of this entry is one TCR beta chain. The clone's antigen remains unknown. No base-level quality is on record; no much larger clone is a single base apart. The treatment or condition label for this specimen denotes: allogeneic hematopoietic cell transplantation with graft depleted of TCRalphabeta T cells and CD19 B cells. Transplant recipients were children who received TCRalphabeta/CD19-depleted allogeneic hematopoietic cell grafts. V is cut back by 5 bases and J by 0 bases, with 6 bases in the junction unmatched. CDR3 length: 16 amino acids, cysteine to phenylalanine. The DNA shown is the 48-base CDR3, in frame from base 1. This entry belongs to a study of T-cell reconstitution after alpha-beta-depleted transplantation in children (TCRdb year 2016). Regarding the research as a whole: Using TCR repertoire profiling, the study quantitatively followed how T-cell immune reconstitution unfolded in children after TCRalphabeta/CD19-depleted allogeneic hematopoietic cell transplantation. What the authors observed across the whole study: About two months after transplant, the apparently early recovery of alphabetaT-cell counts reportedly depended on just several hundred clones that had expanded rapidly and came from non-depleted graft cells. The frequencies of hyperexpanded clones fell over the following months, and after one year, T-cell counts and TCRbeta diversity were mostly attributed to newly produced T cells. The high TCRbeta diversity at day 60 in some patients was ascribed to recipient T cells and intrathymic progenitors that had survived conditioning.

The library was obtained by PCR. Sequencing relied on an Illumina HiSeq 2500. Molecular barcoding was employed in the preparation of TCR libraries, with unique molecular identifiers being used to normalize TCRbeta repertoire quantification. TCRdb handled the public reads itself, with Q25 trimming in fastp and clone calling in MiXCR, and kept productive beta chains. Rows matching on CDR3 protein sequence are summarized as one entry with the most common DNA and genes. The sample table shows 95,000 to 150,000 distinct CDR3 sequences, and more than 20% are seen once. Together, the top ten hold about 10% of the sample.

This sequence was found in a male patient between 2 and 10 years old who had a stem cell transplant for chronic granulomatous disease, so the T cells may come from the graft donor. Here the chain combines TRBV12-3 or TRBV12-4 and TRBJ1-3; 8 of the junction bases match TRBD1. The source material was PBMCs, mostly from graft donor cells, sampled 180 days after TCRalphabeta/CD19-depleted stem cell transplant. The DNA reads as follows: TGTGCCAGCAGTGACAGGGGTCCGAGCTCTGGAAACACCATATATTTT. This sequence encodes CASSDRGPSSGNTIYF.